This record looks at one T cell receptor (beta chain) sequence and its context. Its antigen is not identified. CDR1 and CDR2 from the germline V gene are SGHNT and YYREEE (reference sequence). CDR3 size: 13 residues. Trimming stripped 0 bases from V and 6 bases from J, with 6 bases between. These data belong to a study of PD-1 blockade in classical Hodgkin lymphoma. Time point of the sample: newly diagnosed, previously untreated cHL patient sample. By magnetic negative selection, CD4+ T cells were purified from thawed PBMCs. The authors compared against newly diagnosed, untreated classical Hodgkin lymphoma PBMCs. Broader study findings: The origin of the repertoire differences remains undefined, with disease activity or prior therapy as possible causes. TCR diversity at baseline was reported to be reduced in newly diagnosed patients relative to healthy donors.

Using immunoSEQ multiplex PCR, the repertoire was profiled, and TCRdb retains in-frame clones only, with some absent. There are around 26,000 clones in the sample; less than 95% occur only once, and about 0.54% lies in the top ten. V usage is TRBV5-4 and J usage is TRBJ1-4, with D maybe TRBD1 (6 bases). The sample taken for sequencing was CD4+ T cells from blood. The TCR originated in a human donor with classical Hodgkin lymphoma. The DNA of the CDR3 is TGTGCCAGCAGCTTGGGACAGGATGAAAAACTGTTTTTT. Translating it yields CASSLGQDEKLFF.